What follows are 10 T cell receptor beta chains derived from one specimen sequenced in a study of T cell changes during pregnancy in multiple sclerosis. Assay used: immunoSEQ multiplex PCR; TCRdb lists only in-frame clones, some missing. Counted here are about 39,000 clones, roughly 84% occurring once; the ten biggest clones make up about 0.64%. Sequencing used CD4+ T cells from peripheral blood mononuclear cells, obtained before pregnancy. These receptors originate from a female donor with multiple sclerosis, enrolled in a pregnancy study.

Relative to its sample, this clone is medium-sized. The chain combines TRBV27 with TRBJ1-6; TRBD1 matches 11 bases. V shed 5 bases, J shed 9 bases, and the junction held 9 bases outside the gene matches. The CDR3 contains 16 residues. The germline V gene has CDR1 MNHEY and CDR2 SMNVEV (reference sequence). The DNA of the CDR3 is TGTGCCAGCAGTCGATTTATAGGGACAGGGGGTTCACCCCTCCACTTT. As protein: CASSRFIGTGGSPLHF.

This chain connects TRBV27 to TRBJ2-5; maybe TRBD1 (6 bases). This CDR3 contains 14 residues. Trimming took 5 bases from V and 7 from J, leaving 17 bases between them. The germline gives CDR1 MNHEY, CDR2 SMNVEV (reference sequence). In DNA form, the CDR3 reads TGTGCCAGCAGTGGGACATTCTACCCAAGGACCCAGTACTTC. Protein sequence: CASSGTFYPRTQYF.

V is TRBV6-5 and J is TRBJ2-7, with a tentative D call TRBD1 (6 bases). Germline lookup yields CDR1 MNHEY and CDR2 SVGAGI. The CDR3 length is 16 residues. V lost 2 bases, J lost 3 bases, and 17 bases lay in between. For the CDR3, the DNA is TGTGCCAGCAGTTACACTGGGGGCGCAGGGTTCTACGAGCAGTACTTC. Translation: CASSYTGGAGFYEQYF.

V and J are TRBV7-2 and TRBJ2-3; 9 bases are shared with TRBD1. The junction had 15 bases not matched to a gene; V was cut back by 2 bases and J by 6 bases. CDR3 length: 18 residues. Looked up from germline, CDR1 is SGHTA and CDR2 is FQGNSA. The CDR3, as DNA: TGTGCCAGCAGCTTACAAGTAGGACAGGGGAAGAGTGTGGATACGCAGTATTTT. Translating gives CASSLQVGQGKSVDTQYF. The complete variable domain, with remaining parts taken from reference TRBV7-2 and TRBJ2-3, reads GAGVSQSPSNKVTEKGKDVELRCDPISGHTALYWYRQSLGQGLEFLIYFQGNSAPDKSGLPSDRFSAERTGGSVSTLTIQRTQQEDSAVYLCASSLQVGQGKSVDTQYFGPGTRLTVL.

Written as DNA, the CDR3 is TGTGCCAGCTCCTTTATGGACAGTGGGTTTGGTGGCTACACCTTC. As protein: CASSFMDSGFGGYTF. The chain is built from TRBV5-4 and TRBJ1-2, with D perhaps TRBD1 (6 bases). Germline loops: CDR1 SGHNT, CDR2 YYREEE (reference sequence). This CDR3 is built from 15 residues. V was clipped by 7 bases and J by 7 bases, with 23 bases between them. The complete variable domain, with remaining parts taken from reference TRBV5-4 and TRBJ1-2, reads ETGVTQSPTHLIKTRGQQVTLRCSSQSGHNTVSWYQQALGQGPQFIFQYYREEENGRGNFPPRFSGLQFPNYSSELNVNALELDDSALYLCASSFMDSGFGGYTFGSGTRLTVV.

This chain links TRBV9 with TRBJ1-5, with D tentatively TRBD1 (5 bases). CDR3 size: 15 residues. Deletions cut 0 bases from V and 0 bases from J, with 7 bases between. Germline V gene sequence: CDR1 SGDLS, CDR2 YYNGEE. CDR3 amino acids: CASSVGTTSNQPQHF. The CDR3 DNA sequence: TGTGCCAGCAGCGTAGGGACAACTAGCAATCAGCCCCAGCATTTT.

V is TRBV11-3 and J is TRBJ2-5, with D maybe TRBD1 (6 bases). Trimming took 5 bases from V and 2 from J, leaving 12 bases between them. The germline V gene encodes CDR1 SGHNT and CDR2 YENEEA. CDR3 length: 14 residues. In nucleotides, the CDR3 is TGTGCCAGCAGCGGGGACATCGGACAAGAGACCCAGTACTTC. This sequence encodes CASSGDIGQETQYF.

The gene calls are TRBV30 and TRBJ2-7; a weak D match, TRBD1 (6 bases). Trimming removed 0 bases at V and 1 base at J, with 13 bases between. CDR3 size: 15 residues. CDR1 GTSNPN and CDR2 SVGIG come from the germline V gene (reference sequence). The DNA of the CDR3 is TGTGCCTGGAGTGTGGGGGCAGGGATATCCTACGAGCAGTACTTC. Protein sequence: CAWSVGAGISYEQYF. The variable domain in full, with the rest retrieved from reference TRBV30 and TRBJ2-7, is SQTIHQWPATLVQPVGSPLSLECTVEGTSNPNLYWYRQAAGRGLQLLFYSVGIGQISSEVPQNLSASRPQDRQFILSSKKLLLSDSGFYLCAWSVGAGISYEQYFGPGTRLTVT.

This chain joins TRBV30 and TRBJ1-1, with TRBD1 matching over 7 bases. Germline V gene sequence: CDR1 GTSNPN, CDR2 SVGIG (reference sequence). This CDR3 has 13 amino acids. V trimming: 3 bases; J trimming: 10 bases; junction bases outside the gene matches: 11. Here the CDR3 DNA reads TGTGCCTGGAGCCTACAGGACAGGCGGGTAGCTTTCTTT. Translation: CAWSLQDRRVAFF.

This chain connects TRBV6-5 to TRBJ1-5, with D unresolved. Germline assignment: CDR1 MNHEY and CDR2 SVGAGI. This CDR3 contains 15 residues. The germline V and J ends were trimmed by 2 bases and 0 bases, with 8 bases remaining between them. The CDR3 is CASSYAGYSNQPQHF. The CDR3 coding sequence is TGTGCCAGCAGTTACGCGGGGTATAGCAATCAGCCCCAGCATTTT.